This T cell receptor (beta chain) was documented in a study of regulatory T cells in long-lasting Graves disease. This clonotype was observed a few times. Its antigen is not identified. The sample's time point: persistent/refractory GD, antithyroid drugs over 5 years with positive TRAb. Following extraction of RNA from PBMCs, that RNA was used to make the TCR library. CDR3 length: 13 amino acids. V dropped 4 bases and J dropped 8 bases, with 14 bases sitting between them. Per the germline V gene, CDR1 is MNHEY and CDR2 is SVGAGI. CDR3-region Arm-PCR and iRepertoire HTBI primers produced the TCR beta libraries. TCRdb re-derived calls from the multiplex PCR reads in MiXCR, one entry per CDR3 protein. This sample has around 450,000 distinct CDR3 sequences, with roughly a fifth found just once. Study-level results: Persistent disease preferred TRBV28, TRBJ1-2 and TRBJ2-5; new disease, TRBV20-1 and TRBJ2-1.

This sample comprised peripheral blood mononuclear cells (PBMCs), obtained when the disease was refractory, from a patient treated with antithyroid drugs. This TCR was recovered from a female donor with Graves disease. The chain couples TRBV6-5 to TRBJ1-2; no reliable D call. The CDR3, as DNA: TGTGCCAGCAGTTTCGGGGAACCGCGGGGCTACACCTTC. It codes for CASSFGEPRGYTF.